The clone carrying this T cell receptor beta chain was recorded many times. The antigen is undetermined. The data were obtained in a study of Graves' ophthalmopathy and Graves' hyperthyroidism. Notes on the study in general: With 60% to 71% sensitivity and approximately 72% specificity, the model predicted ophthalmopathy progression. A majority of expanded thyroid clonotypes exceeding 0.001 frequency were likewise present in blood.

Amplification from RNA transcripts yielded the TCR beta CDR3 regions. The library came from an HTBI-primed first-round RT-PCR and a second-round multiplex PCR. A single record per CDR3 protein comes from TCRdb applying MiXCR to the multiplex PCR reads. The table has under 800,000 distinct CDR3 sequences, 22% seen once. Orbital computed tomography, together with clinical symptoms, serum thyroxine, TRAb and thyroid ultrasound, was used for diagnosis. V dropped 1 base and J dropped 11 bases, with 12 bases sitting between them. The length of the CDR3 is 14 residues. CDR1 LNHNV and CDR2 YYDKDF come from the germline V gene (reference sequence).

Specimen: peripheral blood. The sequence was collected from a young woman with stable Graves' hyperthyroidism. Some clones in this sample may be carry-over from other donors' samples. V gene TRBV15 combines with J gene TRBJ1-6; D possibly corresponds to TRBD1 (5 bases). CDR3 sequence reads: CATSRVLGGAPLHF. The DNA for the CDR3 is TGTGCCACCAGCAGAGTGTTGGGGGGTGCACCCCTCCACTTT.